A single sample is the source of the 6 T cell receptor beta chains below, sequenced in a study of blood T cell repertoires in COVID-19 (dated by TCRdb to the early 2020s). The library came from the immunoSEQ multiplex PCR assay. Drawn from immuneACCESS, this table holds only the in-frame rearrangements with V and J called that TCRdb kept. Clones are partly lost; checked studies trace under half to an unresolved V gene and leave the rest unexplained. Recorded for this sample are approximately 200,000 clones; around 84% of them occurred a single time. Over 0.95% of the sample is taken by the ten largest. Sequencing was done on a sample of peripheral blood. Receptors were obtained from a man in his forties with acute or convalescent COVID-19.

The rearrangement joins TRBV5-1 to TRBJ1-4; the D gene is possibly TRBD1 (6 bases). V was shortened by 0 bases and J by 3 bases, with 12 bases between the two germline ends. Per germline, CDR1 SGHRS and CDR2 YFSETQ. There are 16 residues in the CDR3. This chain's CDR3 is CASSLASGGPNEKLFF. The CDR3 nucleotides read TGCGCCAGCAGCTTGGCCAGCGGGGGGCCTAATGAAAAACTGTTTTTT.

The chain couples TRBV2 to TRBJ1-1, with unresolved D. Germline CDR1 and CDR2: SNHLY and FYNNEI. V lost 4 bases, J lost 6 bases, and 12 bases lay in between. The CDR3 consists of 13 residues. The CDR3 reads CASSVEKMAEAFF. In DNA form, the CDR3 reads TGTGCCAGCAGTGTCGAGAAAATGGCTGAAGCTTTCTTT.

V usage is TRBV6-5 and J usage is TRBJ2-2, with TRBD1 as a possible D gene (5 bases). This CDR3 comprises 12 residues. From germline, CDR1 is MNHEY and CDR2 SVGAGI. V gave up 7 bases and J gave up 3 bases, with 6 bases separating them. The CDR3 is CASKGYTGELFF. DNA of the CDR3: TGTGCCAGCAAGGGGTACACCGGGGAGCTGTTTTTT.

The chain is built from TRBV7-2 and TRBJ2-2; D is perhaps TRBD1 (5 bases). The germline V and J ends were trimmed by 5 bases and 2 bases, with 15 bases remaining between them. Germline V gene sequence: CDR1 SGHTA, CDR2 FQGNSA. This CDR3 has 16 amino acids. CDR3 region: CASSSRVLQNTGELFF. In DNA, the CDR3 is TGTGCCAGCAGCAGCAGGGTTCTCCAAAACACCGGGGAGCTGTTTTTT.

This chain uses TRBV27 with TRBJ2-3; 9 positions agree with TRBD2. The V segment lost 6 bases and the J segment 5 bases; nucleotides outside the gene matches: 12. The CDR3 runs 16 residues. Germline-derived CDR1 and CDR2 are MNHEY and SMNVEV (reference sequence). The CDR3 loop reads CASSITSAGGGDTQYF. In nucleotides, the CDR3 is TGTGCCAGCAGCATCACCTCAGCGGGGGGAGGAGATACGCAGTATTTT.

This clone was detected only a few times. The chain joins TRBV5-1 to TRBJ1-1; TRBD1 aligns across 10 bases. The CDR3 is made up of 16 amino acids. Unmatched junction bases numbered 6, after V lost 0 bases and J lost 4 bases. CDR1 and CDR2 from the germline V gene are SGHRS and YFSETQ. This CDR3 reads CASSLGDRGLGTEAFF. For the CDR3, the DNA is TGCGCCAGCAGCTTGGGCGACAGGGGGCTGGGCACTGAAGCTTTCTTT.